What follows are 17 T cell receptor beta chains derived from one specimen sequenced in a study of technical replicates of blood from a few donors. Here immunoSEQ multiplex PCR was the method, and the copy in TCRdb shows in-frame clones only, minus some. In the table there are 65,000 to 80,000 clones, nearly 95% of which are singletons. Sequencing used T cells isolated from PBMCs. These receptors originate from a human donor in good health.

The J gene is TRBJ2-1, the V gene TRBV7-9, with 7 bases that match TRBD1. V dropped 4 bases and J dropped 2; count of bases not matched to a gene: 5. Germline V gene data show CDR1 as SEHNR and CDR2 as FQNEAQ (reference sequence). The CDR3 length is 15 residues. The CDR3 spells CASSSRTGPYNEQFF. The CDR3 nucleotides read TGTGCCAGCAGCTCTAGGACAGGCCCCTACAATGAGCAGTTCTTC.

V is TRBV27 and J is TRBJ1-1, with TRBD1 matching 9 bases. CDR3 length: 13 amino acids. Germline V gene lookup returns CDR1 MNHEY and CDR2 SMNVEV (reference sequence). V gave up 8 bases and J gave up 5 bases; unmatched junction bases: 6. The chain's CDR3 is CASHRGRGTEAFF. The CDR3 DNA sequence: TGTGCCAGCCACAGGGGGCGTGGAACTGAAGCTTTCTTT.

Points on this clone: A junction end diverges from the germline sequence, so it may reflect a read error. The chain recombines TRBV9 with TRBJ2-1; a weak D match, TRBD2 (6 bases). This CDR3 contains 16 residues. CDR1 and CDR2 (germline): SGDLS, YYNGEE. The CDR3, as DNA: TGTGCCAGCAGCGTAGGGGCTAGCGAACTCTACAATGGGCAGTTCTTC. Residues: CASSVGASELYNGQFF.

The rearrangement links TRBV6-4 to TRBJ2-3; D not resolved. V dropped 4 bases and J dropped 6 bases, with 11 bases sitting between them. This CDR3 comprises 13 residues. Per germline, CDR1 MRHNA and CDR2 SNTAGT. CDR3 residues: CASSVSNADTQYF. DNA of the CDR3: TGTGCCAGCAGTGTTAGCAATGCGGATACGCAGTATTTT.

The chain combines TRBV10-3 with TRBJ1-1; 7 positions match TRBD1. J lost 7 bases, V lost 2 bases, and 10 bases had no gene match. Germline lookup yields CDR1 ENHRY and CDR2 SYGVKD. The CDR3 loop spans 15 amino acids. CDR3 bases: TGTGCCATCAGTGAGATCTTAGGGGGCAATTTTGAAGCTTTCTTT. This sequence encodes CAISEILGGNFEAFF.

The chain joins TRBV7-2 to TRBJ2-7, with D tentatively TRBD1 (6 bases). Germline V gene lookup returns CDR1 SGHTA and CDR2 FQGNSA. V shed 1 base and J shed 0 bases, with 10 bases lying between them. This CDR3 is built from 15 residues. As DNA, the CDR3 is TGTGCCAGCAGCTTAGAGGACAGTTCCTCCTACGAGCAGTACTTC. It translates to CASSLEDSSSYEQYF.

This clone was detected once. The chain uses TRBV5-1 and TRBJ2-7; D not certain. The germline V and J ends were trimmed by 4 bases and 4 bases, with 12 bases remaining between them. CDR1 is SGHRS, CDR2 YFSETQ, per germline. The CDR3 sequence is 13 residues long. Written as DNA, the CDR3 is TGCGCCAGCAGCCCCCCCAGCGATTACGAGCAGTACTTC. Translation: CASSPPSDYEQYF.

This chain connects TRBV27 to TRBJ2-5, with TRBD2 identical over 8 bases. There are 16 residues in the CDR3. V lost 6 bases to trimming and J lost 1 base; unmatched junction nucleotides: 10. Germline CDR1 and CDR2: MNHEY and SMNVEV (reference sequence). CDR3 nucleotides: TGTGCCAGCAGCTCTTTTAGCGGGGCGACCCAAGAGACCCAGTACTTC. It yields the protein CASSSFSGATQETQYF.

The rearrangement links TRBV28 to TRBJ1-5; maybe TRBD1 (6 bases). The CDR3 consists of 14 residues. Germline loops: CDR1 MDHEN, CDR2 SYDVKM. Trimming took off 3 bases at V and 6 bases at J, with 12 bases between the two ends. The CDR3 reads CASSFTGYSQPQHF. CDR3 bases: TGTGCCAGCAGTTTTACAGGGTACAGTCAGCCCCAGCATTTT.

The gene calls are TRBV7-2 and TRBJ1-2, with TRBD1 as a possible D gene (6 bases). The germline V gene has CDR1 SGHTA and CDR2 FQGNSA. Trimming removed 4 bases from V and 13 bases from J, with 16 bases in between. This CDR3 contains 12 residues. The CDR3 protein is CASSSPGQTRTF. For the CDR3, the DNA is TGTGCCAGCAGCTCGCCCGGACAGACTCGCACCTTC.

CDR3 sequence: CASSLGGDTEAFF. In DNA, the CDR3 is TGCGCCAGCAGCTTGGGGGGAGACACTGAAGCTTTCTTT. The chain links TRBV5-1 to TRBJ1-1; D is ambiguous. The germline CDR1 and CDR2 sequences are SGHRS and YFSETQ. The CDR3 has 13 residues. The V gene lost 0 bases and the J gene lost 3 bases, with 6 bases spanning the gap.

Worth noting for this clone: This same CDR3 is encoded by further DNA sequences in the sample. CDR3 sequence reads: CAWSVGQGNQPQHF. DNA of the CDR3: TGTGCCTGGAGTGTAGGACAGGGCAATCAGCCCCAGCATTTT. The chain has TRBV30 and TRBJ1-5, with 7 bases matching TRBD1. V was clipped by 0 bases and J by 2 bases; unmatched bases: 1. This CDR3 is 14 amino acids long. The V gene's germline CDR1 is GTSNPN and CDR2 SVGIG (reference sequence).

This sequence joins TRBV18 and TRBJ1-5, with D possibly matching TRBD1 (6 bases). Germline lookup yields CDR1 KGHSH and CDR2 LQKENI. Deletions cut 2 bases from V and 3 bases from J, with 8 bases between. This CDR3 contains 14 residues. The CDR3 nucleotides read TGTGCCAGCTCACCAGGACAGAACAATCAGCCCCAGCATTTT. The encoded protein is CASSPGQNNQPQHF. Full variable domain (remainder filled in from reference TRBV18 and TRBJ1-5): NAGVMQNPRHLVRRRGQEARLRCSPMKGHSHVYWYRQLPEEGLKFMVYLQKENIIDESGMPKERFSAEFPKEGPSILRIQQVVRGDSAAYFCASSPGQNNQPQHFGDGTRLSIL.

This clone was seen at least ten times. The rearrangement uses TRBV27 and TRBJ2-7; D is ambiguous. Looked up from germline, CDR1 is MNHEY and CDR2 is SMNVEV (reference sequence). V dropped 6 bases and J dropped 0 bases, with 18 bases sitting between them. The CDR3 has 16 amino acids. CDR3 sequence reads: CASSLESLHSSYEQYF. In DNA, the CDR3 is TGTGCCAGCAGCCTCGAGTCCCTACACAGCTCCTACGAGCAGTACTTC.

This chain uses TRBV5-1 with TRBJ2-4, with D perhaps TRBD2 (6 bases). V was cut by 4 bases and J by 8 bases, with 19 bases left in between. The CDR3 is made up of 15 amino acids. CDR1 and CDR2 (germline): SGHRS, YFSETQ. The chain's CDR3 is CASSPTGGAAYIQYF. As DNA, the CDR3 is TGCGCCAGCAGCCCTACGGGCGGGGCCGCATACATTCAGTACTTC.

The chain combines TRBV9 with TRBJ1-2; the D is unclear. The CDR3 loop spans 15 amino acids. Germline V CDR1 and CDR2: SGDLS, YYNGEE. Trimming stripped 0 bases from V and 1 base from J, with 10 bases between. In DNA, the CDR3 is TGTGCCAGCAGCGTAGATGGAGGAATTAACTATGGCTACACCTTC. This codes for CASSVDGGINYGYTF.

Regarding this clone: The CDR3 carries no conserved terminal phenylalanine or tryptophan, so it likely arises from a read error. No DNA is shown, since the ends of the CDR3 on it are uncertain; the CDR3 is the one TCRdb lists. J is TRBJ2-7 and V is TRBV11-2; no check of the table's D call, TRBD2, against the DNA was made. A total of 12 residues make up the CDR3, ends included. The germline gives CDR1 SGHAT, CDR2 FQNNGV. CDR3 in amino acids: CASSQLKVSGGI.